The 24 T cell receptor beta chains below come from one sample, sequenced in a study of blood T cells in healthy people across ages. The use of a sample-barcoded 5' primer and a J-beta primer mix characterized a second PCR of roughly 6 to 11 cycles. TCRdb re-called the 5' RACE reads through MiXCR, storing one row per CDR3 protein. The profile shows 800,000 to 1,300,000 distinct CDR3 sequences, under 30% of them singletons. These data were likewise used in another study, on T cells of mothers and their children.

Source material: blood. Every receptor here comes from a girl aged 2-10 years in good health.

The V and J genes are TRBV7-9 and TRBJ1-1, with D possibly TRBD1 on 6 matching bases. Germline V gene lookup returns CDR1 SEHNR and CDR2 FQNEAQ (reference sequence). The V end was cut by 2 bases, the J end by 0 bases, with 13 bases between. This CDR3 is built from 16 residues. CDR3 bases: TGTGCCAGCAGCTTAAAACAGGGTATAATGAACACTGAAGCTTTCTTT. Protein product: CASSLKQGIMNTEAFF.

This clonotype was detected a few times. The J gene is TRBJ1-4, the V gene TRBV13; 10 nucleotides align to TRBD1. CDR3 length: 15 amino acids. V shed 5 bases and J 8 bases; nucleotides not matched to a gene: 8. Looked up from germline, CDR1 is PRHDT and CDR2 is FYEKMQ (reference sequence). The CDR3 here is CASSVRQGAREKLFF. Written as DNA, the CDR3 is TGTGCCAGCAGCGTCCGACAGGGGGCGCGAGAAAAACTGTTTTTT.

This clonotype was counted only a few times. The chain uses TRBV27 and TRBJ2-1; 9 bases match TRBD1. The trim removed 9 bases at V and 9 bases at J, leaving 18 bases unmatched. The CDR3 extends over 16 amino acids. Germline V gene lookup returns CDR1 MNHEY and CDR2 SMNVEV (reference sequence). CDR3 region: CASSRLPGQGFVEQFF. The DNA for the CDR3 is TGTGCCAGTTCTCGACTCCCGGGACAGGGATTCGTTGAGCAGTTCTTC.

A word on this clonotype: The junction differs from germline at one of its ends, possibly a read error. This chain connects TRBV4-1 to TRBJ2-2; 9 bases align to TRBD2. Germline values: CDR1 MGHRA, CDR2 YSYEKL. The CDR3 consists of 18 residues. The CDR3 region has the DNA TGCGCCAGCAGCTGGAGGGAAGCGGGAGGACCGAACACCGTGGAGCTGTTTTTT. Protein: CASSWREAGGPNTVELFF.

The rearrangement uses TRBV24-1 and TRBJ1-2; D ambiguous. Trimming took off 4 bases at V and 3 bases at J, with 14 bases between the two ends. This CDR3 has 15 amino acids. Germline CDR1 is KGHDR and CDR2 is SFDVKD. The CDR3 spells CATSDSRGLDYGYTF. Written as DNA, the CDR3 is TGTGCCACCAGTGACTCCCGAGGGCTCGACTATGGCTACACCTTC.

The CDR3 DNA sequence: TGTGCCAGCAGTGAGAACAGCTCCACCGGGGAGCTGTTTTTT. Amino acid sequence: CASSENSSTGELFF. This chain links TRBV6-1 with TRBJ2-2, with no clear D. This CDR3 comprises 14 residues. The V end was cut by 3 bases, the J end by 4 bases, with 9 bases between. Germline V gives CDR1 MNHNS, CDR2 SASEGT.

This clonotype has a handful of counts. The chain carries TRBV9 and TRBJ2-5; 9 nucleotides agree with TRBD2. Trimming at V came to 0 bases and at J to 5 bases, leaving 14 bases not matched to a gene. The germline V gene has CDR1 SGDLS and CDR2 YYNGEE. CDR3 length: 18 amino acids. Here the CDR3 reads CASSVDLSGGTQAETQYF. CDR3 DNA: TGTGCCAGCAGCGTAGATCTTAGCGGGGGAACCCAGGCGGAGACCCAGTACTTC. Full variable domain (remainder filled in from reference TRBV9 and TRBJ2-5): DSGVTQTPKHLITATGQRVTLRCSPRSGDLSVYWYQQSLDQGLQFLIQYYNGEERAKGNILERFSAQQFPDLHSELNLSSLELGDSALYFCASSVDLSGGTQAETQYFGPGTRLLVL.

This chain links TRBV4-1 with TRBJ2-1; TRBD2 matches at 7 bases. With V trimmed by 2 bases and J by 4 bases, 5 bases remained unmatched. In germline, CDR1 is MGHRA, CDR2 YSYEKL. This CDR3 is built from 15 residues. The CDR3 protein is CASSQTGTTYNEQFF. Written as DNA, the CDR3 is TGCGCCAGCAGCCAAACCGGGACTACATACAATGAGCAGTTCTTC.

The chain carries TRBV12-3 or TRBV12-4 and TRBJ1-2; a possible D gene is TRBD1 (5 bases). The CDR3 extends over 14 amino acids. Trimming removed 9 bases at V and 4 bases at J, with 18 bases between. For the CDR3, the DNA is TGTGCCAGTCCTTGGGGGTATTGTGGCTATGGCTACACCTTC. It is translated as CASPWGYCGYGYTF.

This CDR3 reads CASIGAFF. The CDR3 DNA follows: TGTGCCAGCATTGGAGCTTTCTTT. V gene TRBV27 combines with J gene TRBJ1-1; D unresolved. The CDR3 runs to 8 residues. Trimming left V 7 bases short and J 10 bases short, with 4 bases between. The V gene's germline CDR1 is MNHEY and CDR2 SMNVEV (reference sequence).

The rearrangement links TRBV4-1 to TRBJ2-7; either TRBD1 or TRBD2 may fit D (6 bases each). The germline CDR1 and CDR2 sequences are MGHRA and YSYEKL. Trimming pared 1 base from V and 5 bases from J, leaving 18 bases between. CDR3 length equals 16 residues. The CDR3 sequence: CASSQGRAVGGHEQYF. DNA of the CDR3: TGCGCCAGCAGCCAAGGGCGAGCGGTGGGGGGCCACGAGCAGTACTTC.

The chain is built from TRBV12-5 and TRBJ2-5; D not resolved. Germline CDR1 LGHNT, CDR2 FRNRAP. The CDR3 length is 13 residues. With 0 bases removed from V and 2 bases from J, the gap between germline ends came to 4 bases. Here the CDR3 DNA reads TGTGCTAGTGGTTTGGTACAGCAAGAGACCCAGTACTTC. This sequence encodes CASGLVQQETQYF.

The chain uses TRBV27 and TRBJ2-1; 9 bases align to TRBD2. Germline trimming cut 6 bases from V and 5 bases from J; bases unmatched to any gene: 11. The CDR3 covers 16 residues. Germline lookup yields CDR1 MNHEY and CDR2 SMNVEV (reference sequence). CDR3 region: CASRPPRLAVDNEQFF. CDR3 DNA: TGTGCCAGCAGACCCCCCAGACTAGCGGTCGACAATGAGCAGTTCTTC.

V usage is TRBV4-1 and J usage is TRBJ2-7; D is perhaps TRBD2 (5 bases). V shed 1 base and J shed 0 bases, with 13 bases lying between them. Germline V CDR1 and CDR2: MGHRA, YSYEKL. The CDR3 has 16 amino acids. CDR3 region: CASSQGFEGRSYEQYF. The CDR3 nucleotides read TGCGCCAGCAGCCAAGGATTCGAGGGCCGCTCCTACGAGCAGTACTTC.

This clonotype was seen only a few times. The rearrangement links TRBV7-9 to TRBJ2-7; a possible D gene is TRBD2 (5 bases). Trimming removed 11 bases at V and 1 base at J, with 12 bases between. The CDR3 extends over 12 amino acids. Germline CDR1 and CDR2: SEHNR and FQNEAQ (reference sequence). The CDR3 nucleotides are TGTGCCGCTACGCGAGGGTCCTACGAGCAGTACTTC. As protein: CAATRGSYEQYF.

This clonotype was detected a few times. The V call is TRBV28, the J call TRBJ1-4, with a tentative D call TRBD1 (5 bases). Per germline, CDR1 MDHEN and CDR2 SYDVKM. V dropped 4 bases and J dropped 0 bases, with 12 bases sitting between them. The CDR3 covers 16 residues. The CDR3 loop reads CASSSLGGTTNEKLFF. CDR3 bases: TGTGCCAGCAGTTCCCTGGGGGGAACAACTAATGAAAAACTGTTTTTT.

This clonotype was detected only a few times. The rearrangement uses TRBV7-3 and TRBJ2-2; TRBD1 matches at 10 bases. Germline V lookup: CDR1 SGHTA, CDR2 FQGTGA. Trimming removed 5 bases from V and 4 bases from J; junction bases left unmatched: 4. CDR3 length equals 15 residues. CDR3 region: CASSQRTGGTGELFF. The CDR3 DNA reads as TGTGCCAGCAGCCAAAGGACAGGGGGCACCGGGGAGCTGTTTTTT.

This clonotype was seen a few times. This chain connects TRBV20-1 to TRBJ1-4; D gene unclear. V lost 6 bases and J lost 0, with 17 bases in between. This CDR3 comprises 16 residues. Germline V gene sequence: CDR1 DFQATT, CDR2 SNEGSKA (reference sequence). The CDR3 loop reads CSALSSAAATNEKLFF. The CDR3 DNA follows: TGCAGTGCCCTTTCCTCGGCCGCCGCAACTAATGAAAAACTGTTTTTT.

This clonotype occurred once. The chain uses TRBV29-1 and TRBJ2-5, with D maybe TRBD2 (6 bases). Germline V lookup: CDR1 SQVTM, CDR2 ANQGSEA. The CDR3 has 16 residues. V lost 7 bases, J lost 2 bases, and 23 bases lay in between. As DNA, the CDR3 is TGCAGCGCTCGAGGGAGGCGGGGCGTCTCTCAAGAGACCCAGTACTTC. This gives the protein CSARGRRGVSQETQYF. The full variable domain, its missing parts supplied by reference TRBV29-1 and TRBJ2-5, is SAVISQKPSRDICQRGTSLTIQCQVDSQVTMMFWYRQQPGQSLTLIATANQGSEATYESGFVIDKFPISRPNLTFSTLTVSNMSPEDSSIYLCSARGRRGVSQETQYFGPGTRLLVL.

The genes are TRBV6-5 and TRBJ2-1; 9 bases map to TRBD1. This CDR3 spans 17 amino acids. CDR1 and CDR2 (germline): MNHEY, SVGAGI. V shed 1 base and J 1 base; nucleotides not matched to a gene: 5. CDR3 sequence reads: CASSYFWGQGSYNEQFF. CDR3 nucleotide sequence: TGTGCCAGCAGTTACTTCTGGGGACAGGGTTCCTACAATGAGCAGTTCTTC.

Ten or more counts support this clonotype. V usage is TRBV11-2 and J usage is TRBJ2-5; no clear D gene. Between the trimmed V and J ends, which lost 3 bases and 4 bases, there was a span of 21 bases. CDR3 length: 17 amino acids. Germline loops: CDR1 SGHAT, CDR2 FQNNGV. In DNA, the CDR3 is TGTGCCAGCAGCTTTTTGTTCGGCGACCCCAAGGGAGAGACCCAGTACTTC. It encodes CASSFLFGDPKGETQYF.

This clonotype has a handful of counts. The rearrangement uses TRBV28 and TRBJ2-1; TRBD1 matches at 9 bases. V dropped 5 bases and J dropped 7; count of bases not matched to a gene: 9. This CDR3 spans 15 amino acids. The V gene's germline CDR1 is MDHEN and CDR2 SYDVKM. The CDR3 nucleotides read TGTGCCAGCAGTCATCCGGGACAGGGCTGTAATGAGCAGTTCTTC. This encodes CASSHPGQGCNEQFF.

The chain has TRBV4-2 and TRBJ2-5; 9 bases line up with TRBD1. The J call is in doubt because the DNA end fits TRBJ2-1 better. Germline lookup yields CDR1 LGHNA and CDR2 YNFKEQ. This CDR3 has 17 amino acids. The CDR3 protein is CASSQLLTGGSSNEQFF. The CDR3 nucleotides read TGTGCCAGCAGCCAGCTGCTAACAGGGGGCTCTTCCAATGAGCAGTTCTTC.

This chain joins TRBV12-5 and TRBJ2-1; unclear D gene. Trimming removed 4 bases from V and 0 bases from J, with 13 bases in between. The CDR3 runs to 16 residues. Germline CDR1 is LGHNT and CDR2 is FRNRAP. The CDR3 DNA reads as TGTGCTAGTGGTTGGTCGACCGAGAGCTCCTACAATGAGCAGTTCTTC. Protein product: CASGWSTESSYNEQFF.